A selection of T cell receptor beta chains follows, all from one sample in a study of T-cell memory formation after mild COVID-19. TCRdb itself ran the 5' RACE reads through MiXCR, one entry per CDR3 protein. The data contain fewer than 250,000 distinct CDR3 sequences, 15% of them seen just once; the ten biggest clones take up more than 2%. What was sequenced was PBMCs or a T cell subset sorted from them (not recorded which). These receptors were obtained from an adult woman who had mild COVID-19 (a few samples of this study predate the infection). Cell type and time point are not known. Both conserved end residues are trimmed from each CDR3. The order of the fields is CDR3 protein, V gene, J gene.

CDR3 protein: ASSSTGGEQY
V gene: TRBV6-5
J gene: TRBJ2-7

CDR3 protein: ASSPLLTDTQY
V gene: TRBV18
J gene: TRBJ2-3

CDR3 protein: ASSQDPASGGYNEQF
V gene: TRBV4-2
J gene: TRBJ2-1

CDR3 protein: ASSLFLAGMAGTDTQY
V gene: TRBV12-3/TRBV12-4
J gene: TRBJ2-3

CDR3 protein: ASSAAQGLAGYNEQF
V gene: TRBV9
J gene: TRBJ2-1

CDR3 protein: ASSLLTGGLSEAF
V gene: TRBV7-6
J gene: TRBJ1-1

CDR3 protein: ASSPTGDTSSGNTIY
V gene: TRBV18
J gene: TRBJ1-3

CDR3 protein: SVERGRNEQF
V gene: TRBV29-1
J gene: TRBJ2-1

CDR3 protein: ASSEYGELF
V gene: TRBV25-1
J gene: TRBJ2-2

CDR3 protein: ATSHWTSGNTGELF
V gene: TRBV24-1
J gene: TRBJ2-2

CDR3 protein: SGRVPGTEAF
V gene: TRBV29-1
J gene: TRBJ1-1

CDR3 protein: ASSLGDGPYEQY
V gene: TRBV11-3
J gene: TRBJ2-7

CDR3 protein: SARGDLRTGELF
V gene: TRBV20-1
J gene: TRBJ2-2

CDR3 protein: SARVLAKNIQY
V gene: TRBV20-1
J gene: TRBJ2-4

CDR3 protein: ASSLALATDTQY
V gene: TRBV7-8
J gene: TRBJ2-3

CDR3 protein: ASSPWAGAAGNNEQF
V gene: TRBV4-2
J gene: TRBJ2-1

CDR3 protein: ASSFREGEQF
V gene: TRBV5-1
J gene: TRBJ2-1

CDR3 protein: ASSLVQVSNQPQH
V gene: TRBV7-2
J gene: TRBJ1-5

CDR3 protein: ASSLEVDRSLEQF
V gene: TRBV12-3/TRBV12-4
J gene: TRBJ2-1

CDR3 protein: SAKTGTSGSITDTQY
V gene: TRBV20-1
J gene: TRBJ2-3

CDR3 protein: ASSFEDYEQY
V gene: TRBV5-4
J gene: TRBJ2-7

CDR3 protein: ASSLTPYTGELF
V gene: TRBV7-3
J gene: TRBJ2-2

CDR3 protein: ASSLRASGGSGELF
V gene: TRBV27
J gene: TRBJ2-2

CDR3 protein: ASSVGVDYEQY
V gene: TRBV6-1
J gene: TRBJ2-7

CDR3 protein: ASSFGDRGSMGQF
V gene: TRBV5-5
J gene: TRBJ2-1

CDR3 protein: ASSFRTGGITEAF
V gene: TRBV12-3/TRBV12-4
J gene: TRBJ1-1

CDR3 protein: ASSLGETGGEAEQF
V gene: TRBV7-9
J gene: TRBJ2-1

CDR3 protein: ASSDSRSQETQY
V gene: TRBV2
J gene: TRBJ2-5

CDR3 protein: ASSDRGQVNQPQH
V gene: TRBV2
J gene: TRBJ1-5

CDR3 protein: ASWAGRSYEQY
V gene: TRBV2
J gene: TRBJ2-7

CDR3 protein: SVEGGTAEAF
V gene: TRBV29-1
J gene: TRBJ1-1

CDR3 protein: ASSLLGDSEAF
V gene: TRBV12-3/TRBV12-4
J gene: TRBJ1-1

CDR3 protein: ASSKAGPNNQPQH
V gene: TRBV7-2
J gene: TRBJ1-5

CDR3 protein: ASSPRTGGPYEQY
V gene: TRBV12-3/TRBV12-4
J gene: TRBJ2-7

CDR3 protein: ASSARDSYNEQF
V gene: TRBV2
J gene: TRBJ2-1

CDR3 protein: ASSLPLAGKQF
V gene: TRBV28
J gene: TRBJ2-1

CDR3 protein: ASSESSISRLYGYT
V gene: TRBV2
J gene: TRBJ1-2

CDR3 protein: ASSPFTGPGQQETQY
V gene: TRBV18
J gene: TRBJ2-5

CDR3 protein: ASSPIRADPNGYT
V gene: TRBV5-1
J gene: TRBJ1-2

CDR3 protein: ASRLRSGDCYT
V gene: TRBV12-3/TRBV12-4
J gene: TRBJ1-2

CDR3 protein: ASSSIGGRTGYEQY
V gene: TRBV6-2/TRBV6-3
J gene: TRBJ2-7

CDR3 protein: SAPRGARSLMNTEAF
V gene: TRBV20-1
J gene: TRBJ1-1

CDR3 protein: AWSVRGTGVSYEQY
V gene: TRBV30
J gene: TRBJ2-7

CDR3 protein: ATQGRYGYT
V gene: TRBV6-1
J gene: TRBJ1-2